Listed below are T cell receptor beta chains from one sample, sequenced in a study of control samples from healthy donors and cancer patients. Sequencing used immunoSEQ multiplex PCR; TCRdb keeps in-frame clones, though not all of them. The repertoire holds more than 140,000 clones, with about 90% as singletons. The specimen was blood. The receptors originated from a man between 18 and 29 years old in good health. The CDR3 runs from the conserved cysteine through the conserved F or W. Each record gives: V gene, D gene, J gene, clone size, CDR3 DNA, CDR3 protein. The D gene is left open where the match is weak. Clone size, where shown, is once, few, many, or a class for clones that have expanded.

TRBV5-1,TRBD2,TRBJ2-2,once,TGCGCCAGCAGCCCTGGCGGCGGGGGAGCGAACACCGGGGAGCTGTTTTTT,CASSPGGGGANTGELFF
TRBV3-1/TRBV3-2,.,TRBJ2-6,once,TGTGCCAGCAGCCTAGCGGAGGGAACTGGGGCCAACGTCCTGACTTTC,CASSLAEGTGANVLTF
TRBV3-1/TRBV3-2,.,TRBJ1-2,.,TGTGCCAGCAGCCAAGAATCGGAAAGCTATGGCTACACCTTC,CASSQESESYGYTF
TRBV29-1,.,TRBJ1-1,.,TGCAGCGGAGGGAGGGACACTGAAGCTTTCTTT,CSGGRDTEAFF
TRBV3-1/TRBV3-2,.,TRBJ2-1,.,TGTGCCAGCAGCCAAGTTCGGGATGGTGAGCAGTTCTTC,CASSQVRDGEQFF
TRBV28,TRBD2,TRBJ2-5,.,TGTGCCAGCAGTTTATTTCGGGGAGGGGAGACCCAGTACTTC,CASSLFRGGETQYF
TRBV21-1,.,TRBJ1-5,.,TGTGCCAGCAGCAAAGTCCCTCTTAGCAGGGAGGGGGTTTATAGCAATCAGCCCCAGCATTTT,CASSKVPLSREGVYSNQPQHF
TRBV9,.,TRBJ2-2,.,TGTGCCAGCAGCGGGGCCAATGATTACACCGGGGAGCTGTTTTTT,CASSGANDYTGELFF
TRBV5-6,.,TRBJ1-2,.,TGTGCCAGCAGCCCCGTGTTCGGGCAGAGTCACTATGGCTACACCTTC,CASSPVFGQSHYGYTF
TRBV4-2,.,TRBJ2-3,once,TGTGCCAGCAGCCAAGAACGAGCTTATACGCAGTATTTT,CASSQERAYTQYF
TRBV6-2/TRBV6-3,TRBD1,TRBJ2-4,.,TGTGCCAGCAGTAACCGACAGGGAACCAAAAACATTCAGTACTTC,CASSNRQGTKNIQYF
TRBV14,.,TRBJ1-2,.,TGTGCCAGCAGCCAAGATGTACAGGCAGTACATGGCTACACCTTC,CASSQDVQAVHGYTF
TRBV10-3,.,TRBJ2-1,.,TGTGCCATCAGTGGCCCAGCGGGCCAAGGGAATGAGCAGTTCTTC,CAISGPAGQGNEQFF
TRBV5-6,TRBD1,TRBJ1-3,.,TGTGCCAGCAGCTTGCTAGGGGACAGGCTACTCTCTGGAAACACCATATATTTT,CASSLLGDRLLSGNTIYF
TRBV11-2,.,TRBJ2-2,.,TGTGCCAGCAGCTTAGGACCCGGGGAGCTGTTTTTT,CASSLGPGELFF
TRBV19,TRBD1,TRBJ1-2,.,TGTGCCAGTAGTCTCCGGACAGGGGGCTACACCTTC,CASSLRTGGYTF
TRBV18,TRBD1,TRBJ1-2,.,TGTGCCAGCTCACCACCGGGGGACAGGACGTACTATGGCTACACCTTC,CASSPPGDRTYYGYTF
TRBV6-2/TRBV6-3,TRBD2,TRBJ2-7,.,TGTGCCAGCAGCCTGACTAGCGGGGCCGGGTACGAGCAGTACTTC,CASSLTSGAGYEQYF
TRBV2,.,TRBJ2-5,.,TGTGCCAGCAGTGGCCAGAAGCAAGAGACCCAGTACTTC,CASSGQKQETQYF
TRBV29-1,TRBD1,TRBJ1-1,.,TGCAGCGTTTCCACCGGGACAGGACACACTGAAGCTTTCTTT,CSVSTGTGHTEAFF